Listed below are T cell receptor beta chains from one sample, sequenced in a study of blood T cells in healthy people across ages. In TCRdb, the 5' RACE reads were re-called with MiXCR into one record per CDR3 protein. The sample has hundreds of thousands of distinct CDR3 sequences, about 30% seen once. The sample was blood. These TCRs come from an elderly woman in good health. Both conserved end residues are part of each CDR3. Each record gives: clone size, D gene, J gene, V gene, CDR3 DNA, CDR3 protein. A D gene is named only where the DNA matches it firmly. For some rows the clone size is stated as once, few or many, or as a class when expanded; others skip it.

clone_size: many; d_call: -; j_call: TRBJ2-5; v_call: TRBV5-1; cdr3_nt: TGCGCCAGCAGCTTCACAGGGCCCCCCCGGGAGACCCAGTACTTC; cdr3_aa: CASSFTGPPRETQYF
clone_size: -; d_call: TRBD1; j_call: TRBJ2-1; v_call: TRBV29-1; cdr3_nt: TGCAGCGTTGGATCGAACAGGGGCGGTGTTGTGAATGAGCAGTTCTTC; cdr3_aa: CSVGSNRGGVVNEQFF
clone_size: -; d_call: TRBD1; j_call: TRBJ1-6; v_call: TRBV27; cdr3_nt: TGTGCCAGCAGTTCCGGGACAGCCAGACCCCTCCACTTT; cdr3_aa: CASSSGTARPLHF
clone_size: many; d_call: -; j_call: TRBJ1-1; v_call: TRBV12-3/TRBV12-4; cdr3_nt: TGTGCCAGCAGTCCTTCCACGGCGAACACTGAAGCTTTCTTT; cdr3_aa: CASSPSTANTEAFF
clone_size: many; d_call: TRBD1; j_call: TRBJ2-5; v_call: TRBV7-2; cdr3_nt: TGTGCCAGCAGCTCGACAGGGTCGAAGACCCAGTACTTC; cdr3_aa: CASSSTGSKTQYF
clone_size: -; d_call: -; j_call: TRBJ2-2; v_call: TRBV2; cdr3_nt: TGTGCCAGCAGTGTGCTGGGAGTCGGGGAGCTGTTTTTT; cdr3_aa: CASSVLGVGELFF
clone_size: many; d_call: -; j_call: TRBJ1-4; v_call: TRBV4-1; cdr3_nt: TGCGCCAGCAGCCAAGGTAGCAGTCCAGAAAAACTGTTTTTT; cdr3_aa: CASSQGSSPEKLFF
clone_size: -; d_call: TRBD1; j_call: TRBJ2-7; v_call: TRBV6-5; cdr3_nt: TGTGCCAGCAGTTACGTGGACAGGGTTGACAATGAGCAGTACTTC; cdr3_aa: CASSYVDRVDNEQYF
clone_size: once; d_call: -; j_call: TRBJ1-1; v_call: TRBV5-1; cdr3_nt: TGCGCCGGCAGCTTTGGGGGGGCTGTGAACACTGAAGCTTTCTTT; cdr3_aa: CAGSFGGAVNTEAFF
clone_size: -; d_call: -; j_call: TRBJ2-5; v_call: TRBV9; cdr3_nt: TGTGCCAGCAGCGTAGGGGGGGCACAAGAGAACCAGTACTTC; cdr3_aa: CASSVGGAQENQYF
clone_size: -; d_call: -; j_call: TRBJ2-1; v_call: TRBV6-1; cdr3_nt: TGTGCCAGCAGTACCACTAGGGGTTATGAGCAGTTCTTC; cdr3_aa: CASSTTRGYEQFF
clone_size: -; d_call: -; j_call: TRBJ2-1; v_call: TRBV4-3; cdr3_nt: TGCGCCAGCAGTCCGTGGGGGGTTATATCCTACAATGATCAGCTCTTC; cdr3_aa: CASSPWGVISYNDQLF
clone_size: -; d_call: TRBD1; j_call: TRBJ1-5; v_call: TRBV15; cdr3_nt: TGTGCCACCAACCGGGACAGGAATCAGCCCCAGCATTTT; cdr3_aa: CATNRDRNQPQHF
clone_size: -; d_call: -; j_call: TRBJ2-6; v_call: TRBV9; cdr3_nt: TGTGCCAGCAGCGTCGGCCAGAGAGACTTTTTCGGGGCCAACGTCCTGACTTTC; cdr3_aa: CASSVGQRDFFGANVLTF
clone_size: -; d_call: -; j_call: TRBJ2-7; v_call: TRBV28; cdr3_nt: TGTGCCAGCAGCCGGGGTAGGTCTTATGAGCAGTACTTC; cdr3_aa: CASSRGRSYEQYF
clone_size: few; d_call: -; j_call: TRBJ1-5; v_call: TRBV28; cdr3_nt: TGTGCCAGCAGTTTCCCGGGACCTAGCAATCAGCCCCAGCATTTT; cdr3_aa: CASSFPGPSNQPQHF
clone_size: many; d_call: -; j_call: TRBJ1-2; v_call: TRBV5-1; cdr3_nt: TGCGCCAGCAGCTTGACCGGGGAAGGATCGTATGGCTACACCTTC; cdr3_aa: CASSLTGEGSYGYTF
clone_size: many; d_call: -; j_call: TRBJ2-3; v_call: TRBV7-6; cdr3_nt: TGTGCCAGCAGCTTAGGGCAGGGAACGGGCTCAGGGACGCAGTATTTT; cdr3_aa: CASSLGQGTGSGTQYF
clone_size: -; d_call: -; j_call: TRBJ2-5; v_call: TRBV7-2; cdr3_nt: TGTGCCAGCAGCTATCGGGGGCACCAAGAGACCCAGTACTTC; cdr3_aa: CASSYRGHQETQYF
clone_size: -; d_call: TRBD1; j_call: TRBJ1-5; v_call: TRBV2; cdr3_nt: TGTGCCAGCAGCCGGGACAGGGATCGGGGCAATCAGCCCCAGCATTTT; cdr3_aa: CASSRDRDRGNQPQHF
clone_size: many; d_call: TRBD1; j_call: TRBJ2-7; v_call: TRBV10-3; cdr3_nt: TGTGCCATCAGTGACAGGACAGGCTACGAGCAGTACTTC; cdr3_aa: CAISDRTGYEQYF
clone_size: many; d_call: TRBD2; j_call: TRBJ2-3; v_call: TRBV6-2/TRBV6-3; cdr3_nt: TGTGCCAGCAGACACTCTACTAGCGGGGGGGCTTCAGATACGCAGTATTTT; cdr3_aa: CASRHSTSGGASDTQYF
clone_size: few; d_call: -; j_call: TRBJ1-1; v_call: TRBV27; cdr3_nt: TGTGCCAGCAGTTACGGGGCCGGGGGGGTGAACACTGAAGCTTTCTTT; cdr3_aa: CASSYGAGGVNTEAFF
clone_size: few; d_call: TRBD2; j_call: TRBJ2-3; v_call: TRBV28; cdr3_nt: TGTGCCAGCAGTTTCAGGGGCGGGGGGATCACAGATACGCAGTATTTT; cdr3_aa: CASSFRGGGITDTQYF
clone_size: many; d_call: -; j_call: TRBJ2-1; v_call: TRBV4-2; cdr3_nt: TGTGCCAGCAGCCAAGATCGGGATGAGCAGTTCTTC; cdr3_aa: CASSQDRDEQFF
clone_size: few; d_call: -; j_call: TRBJ1-5; v_call: TRBV21-1; cdr3_nt: TGTGCCAGCAGCAATCGGACAGGGATATCGGAGTCGGGCTTTATGGTTGGCAATCAGCCCCAGCATTTT; cdr3_aa: CASSNRTGISESGFMVGNQPQHF
clone_size: few; d_call: -; j_call: TRBJ2-7; v_call: TRBV27; cdr3_nt: TGTGCCAGCAGCAGGATGCCCTACGAGCAGTACTTC; cdr3_aa: CASSRMPYEQYF
clone_size: -; d_call: TRBD1; j_call: TRBJ2-7; v_call: TRBV2; cdr3_nt: TGTGCCAGCAGTGGGACAGGGGGACAGAGCTCCTACGAGCAGTACTTC; cdr3_aa: CASSGTGGQSSYEQYF
clone_size: many; d_call: -; j_call: TRBJ2-1; v_call: TRBV5-6; cdr3_nt: TGCGCCAGCAGCTTGGAGACTCACAATGAGCAGTTCTTC; cdr3_aa: CASSLETHNEQFF
clone_size: many; d_call: TRBD2; j_call: TRBJ2-3; v_call: TRBV28; cdr3_nt: TGTGCCAGCAGACCTGCGCTAGCGGGGGGGAATACGCAGTATTTT; cdr3_aa: CASRPALAGGNTQYF
clone_size: -; d_call: TRBD1; j_call: TRBJ1-5; v_call: TRBV4-1; cdr3_nt: TGCGCCAGCAGCCAACCTTCCACCCCCGGGACAGGGTATCAGCCCCAGCATTTT; cdr3_aa: CASSQPSTPGTGYQPQHF
clone_size: -; d_call: TRBD2; j_call: TRBJ2-1; v_call: TRBV20-1; cdr3_nt: TGCAGTGCTACTCAACTAGCGGGGGGGCCTTATGAGCAGTTCTTC; cdr3_aa: CSATQLAGGPYEQFF
clone_size: once; d_call: -; j_call: TRBJ1-1; v_call: TRBV5-1; cdr3_nt: TGCGCCAGCGGATTAAGGAACACTGAAGCTTTCTTT; cdr3_aa: CASGLRNTEAFF
clone_size: -; d_call: -; j_call: TRBJ2-7; v_call: TRBV28; cdr3_nt: TGTGCCAGCAGTGAAAAGGCGGCCCTTTACGAGCAGTACTTC; cdr3_aa: CASSEKAALYEQYF
clone_size: -; d_call: TRBD1; j_call: TRBJ2-2; v_call: TRBV5-6; cdr3_nt: TGTGCCAGCAGCCCACCACAGGGGCGTCCCGGGGAGCTGTTTTTT; cdr3_aa: CASSPPQGRPGELFF
clone_size: many; d_call: -; j_call: TRBJ2-7; v_call: TRBV10-3; cdr3_nt: TGTGCCATCAGTGAGTCTACACACTACGAGCAGTACTTC; cdr3_aa: CAISESTHYEQYF